Sequencing of this TCR beta chain was carried out in a study of coeliac disease. The CDR3 is 15 amino acids. CDR1 MNHEY and CDR2 SMNVEV come from the germline V gene (reference sequence). J lost 2 bases, V lost 8 bases, and 5 bases had no gene match. One frozen roughly 500,000-cell aliquot per fraction was sequenced. Clones were read by immunoSEQ multiplex PCR, and TCRdb kept only the in-frame ones, dropping some. Of about 2,400 clones listed, roughly two thirds are singletons. Study observations and caveats: Largely private TRB repertoires meant most sequences were sample-unique.

Notes on this clone: Its antigen is not known.

Input material: intraepithelial lymphocytes from the gut. This sequence originates from a woman between 65 and 79 years old with celiac disease on a gluten-free diet. The genes are TRBV27 and TRBJ2-1, with TRBD2 matching 11 bases. CDR3: CASRLTSGTYNEQFF. The CDR3 nucleotides read TGTGCCAGCCGGTTGACTAGCGGGACCTACAATGAGCAGTTCTTC.